The entry below describes one TCR beta chain. The TCR beta CDR3 regions underwent amplification using RNA transcripts as the source. The HTBI primer set served for first-round RT-PCR of the TCR CDR3. TCRdb reanalysed the multiplex PCR reads using MiXCR and keeps one entry per CDR3 protein. The data hold about half a million distinct CDR3 sequences, with about 20% observed a single time. CDR1 is SGDLS, CDR2 YYNGEE, per germline. The V and J ends lost 2 bases and 4 bases respectively, with 22 bases between them. This CDR3 has 18 residues. This entry belongs to a study of T cells in Graves' hyperthyroidism and ophthalmopathy. Clinical symptoms, serum thyroxine and TRAb, thyroid ultrasound and orbital computed tomography were used for the diagnoses.

The clonotype comes from a woman in her seventies with Graves' ophthalmopathy. The rearrangement joins TRBV9 to TRBJ2-1, with D possibly being TRBD1 (7 bases). Input material: blood. The CDR3 sequence is CASSVGGGWAGGYNEQFF. CDR3 DNA: TGTGCCAGCAGCGTCGGAGGCGGCTGGGCAGGGGGGTACAATGAGCAGTTCTTC.